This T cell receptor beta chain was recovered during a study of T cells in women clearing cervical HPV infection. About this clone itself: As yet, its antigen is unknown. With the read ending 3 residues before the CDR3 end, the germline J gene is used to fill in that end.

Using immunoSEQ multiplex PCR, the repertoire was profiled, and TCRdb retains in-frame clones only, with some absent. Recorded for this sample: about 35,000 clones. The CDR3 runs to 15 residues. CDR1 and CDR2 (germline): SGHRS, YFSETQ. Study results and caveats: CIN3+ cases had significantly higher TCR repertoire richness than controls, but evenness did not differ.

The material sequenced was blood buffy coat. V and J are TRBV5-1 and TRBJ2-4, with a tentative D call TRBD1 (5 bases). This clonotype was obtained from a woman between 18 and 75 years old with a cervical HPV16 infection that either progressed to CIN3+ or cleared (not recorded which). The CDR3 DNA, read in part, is TGCGCCAGCAGCCCAGGTTGGGCGGACACCGAAGTT. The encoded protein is CASSPGWADTEV. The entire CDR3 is CASSPGWADTEVQYF.